A selection of T cell receptor beta chains follows, all from one sample in a study of T cell repertoires in cytomegalovirus infection. TCRdb ran MiXCR on the reads and lists one entry per CDR3 protein. In the table there are approximately 250,000 distinct CDR3 sequences, approximately 22% of which are singletons. Sequenced input: CD8+ T cells from PBMCs. Source of these receptors: a human donor in good health (CMV status not recorded). Some clones in this sample may be carry-over from other donors' samples. Both conserved end residues are part of each CDR3. Each record gives: V gene, J gene, CDR3 length, clone size, D gene, CDR3 protein, CDR3 DNA. D genes are given only for firm matches. Size tells how often a clone was seen (once, few, many) or the class of an expanded clone, and some rows leave it out.

>TRBV29-1|TRBJ2-7|12|few|.
CSGIYRDYEQYF
TGCAGCGGAATCTACAGGGATTACGAGCAGTACTTC
>TRBV6-5|TRBJ1-1|17|.|.
CASSYSSPGDMNTEAFF
TGTGCCAGCAGTTACTCGAGTCCGGGGGATATGAACACTGAAGCTTTCTTT
>TRBV7-8|TRBJ2-1|21|many|TRBD2
CASSFDYGYSGGQSSYNEQFF
TGTGCCAGCAGCTTCGACTACGGTTATAGCGGGGGGCAGAGCTCCTACAATGAGCAGTTCTTC
>TRBV24-1|TRBJ2-1|17|few|TRBD1
CATSDKTTGTAYNEQFF
TGTGCCACCAGTGATAAGACGACCGGGACAGCCTACAATGAGCAGTTCTTC
>TRBV12-3/TRBV12-4|TRBJ2-1|20|.|TRBD1
CASSPPVVWRGGRTYNEQFF
TGTGCCAGCAGTCCCCCGGTAGTTTGGAGAGGGGGCCGCACGTACAATGAGCAGTTCTTC
>TRBV7-2|TRBJ1-5|12|few|.
CASSFLGQPQHF
TGTGCCAGCAGCTTTTTGGGTCAGCCCCAGCATTTT
>TRBV9|TRBJ2-7|15|.|.
CASSALPGTSYEQYF
TGTGCCAGCAGCGCTCTACCCGGGACCTCCTACGAGCAGTACTTC
>TRBV7-8|TRBJ2-1|16|medium-sized|.
CASSLAGLTLGNEQFF
TGTGCCAGCAGCTTAGCGGGACTGACTCTAGGGAATGAGCAGTTCTTC
>TRBV6-5|TRBJ2-3|16|.|TRBD2
CASSPRAGERADTQYF
TGTGCCAGCAGTCCGAGAGCGGGGGAGCGAGCGGATACGCAGTATTTT
>TRBV28|TRBJ1-1|13|few|.
CASSLGGFTEAFF
TGTGCCAGCAGTTTAGGGGGTTTCACTGAAGCTTTCTTT
>TRBV29-1|TRBJ2-7|14|few|.
CSVGRTGVEDEQYF
TGCAGCGTTGGCCGGACGGGGGTTGAGGACGAGCAGTACTTC
>TRBV6-6|TRBJ2-3|12|many|.
CASMVGQGMQYF
TGTGCCAGCATGGTGGGGCAGGGCATGCAGTATTTT
>TRBV27|TRBJ2-1|14|.|TRBD2
CPSSPLAGGYEQFF
TGTCCCAGCAGTCCCCTAGCGGGGGGTTATGAGCAGTTCTTC
>TRBV2|TRBJ2-1|13|few|.
CAGSLGFNNEQFF
TGTGCCGGAAGCCTGGGTTTCAACAATGAGCAGTTCTTC
>TRBV27|TRBJ1-5|13|few|.
CASSPAGNQPQHF
TGTGCCAGCAGTCCAGCAGGGAATCAGCCCCAGCATTTT
>TRBV28|TRBJ1-5|14|.|.
CVSSMLGSNQPQHF
TGTGTCAGCAGTATGTTGGGCAGCAATCAGCCCCAGCATTTT
>TRBV5-6|TRBJ2-3|13|.|.
CASSLEFEDTQYF
TGTGCCAGCAGCTTGGAGTTTGAAGATACGCAGTATTTT
>TRBV6-4|TRBJ2-2|14|.|.
CASSPGTSTGELFF
TGTGCCAGCAGCCCCGGGACCTCCACCGGGGAGCTGTTTTTT
>TRBV7-2|TRBJ2-1|16|few|TRBD2
CASRTSGGAGQNEQFF
TGTGCCAGCCGGACTAGCGGGGGGGCGGGTCAGAATGAGCAGTTCTTC
>TRBV19|TRBJ2-2|16|few|TRBD1
CASSQRGTGRTGELFF
TGTGCCAGTAGTCAAAGAGGGACAGGGCGGACCGGGGAGCTGTTTTTT
>TRBV2|TRBJ2-1|15|few|TRBD1
CASSGGQGTYNEQFF
TGTGCCAGCAGTGGGGGACAGGGAACCTACAATGAGCAGTTCTTC
>TRBV5-4|TRBJ1-1|13|once|.
CASSPFRNTEAFF
TGTGCCAGCAGCCCGTTCAGGAACACTGAAGCTTTCTTT
>TRBV5-5|TRBJ1-2|14|few|.
CASTLYGLGDGYTF
TGTGCCAGCACCCTCTACGGGCTGGGGGATGGCTACACCTTC
>TRBV14|TRBJ2-1|15|.|.
CASSYRPWGPNEQFF
TGTGCCAGCAGCTACCGACCATGGGGCCCCAATGAGCAGTTCTTC
>TRBV7-9|TRBJ2-5|14|few|.
CASRRFGDGETQYF
TGTGCCAGCAGGAGGTTCGGGGACGGGGAGACCCAGTACTTC
>TRBV10-3|TRBJ1-3|16|.|.
CAISEPGVSSGNTIYF
TGTGCCATCAGTGAGCCGGGGGTAAGCTCTGGAAACACCATATATTTT
>TRBV7-6|TRBJ2-2|16|.|.
CASSLKRTADTGELFF
TGTGCCAGCAGCTTAAAAAGGACAGCTGACACCGGGGAGCTGTTTTTT
>TRBV7-7|TRBJ2-1|13|.|.
CASSTSPLDEQFF
TGTGCCAGCAGCACAAGCCCACTCGATGAGCAGTTCTTC
>TRBV30|TRBJ1-1|12|.|.
CAWSVSNTEAFF
TGTGCCTGGAGTGTCAGTAACACTGAAGCTTTCTTT
>TRBV19|TRBJ1-1|14|.|.
CASSMTGGQYEAFF
TGTGCCAGTAGTATGACGGGGGGCCAATATGAAGCTTTCTTT
>TRBV2|TRBJ2-3|14|many|TRBD2
CASSEDSGETRKYF
TGTGCCAGCAGTGAAGATAGCGGGGAGACAAGGAAGTATTTT
>TRBV28|TRBJ2-7|13|few|.
CASSSAGAYEQYF
TGTGCCAGCAGTTCCGCAGGGGCCTACGAGCAGTACTTC
>TRBV15|TRBJ2-5|15|few|.
CATSRDLGRPETQYF
TGTGCCACCAGCAGAGATTTGGGGCGCCCAGAGACCCAGTACTTC
>TRBV7-2|TRBJ2-7|15|medium-sized|TRBD2
CASSHGLAGAYEQYF
TGTGCCAGCAGCCACGGATTAGCGGGGGCCTACGAGCAGTACTTC
>TRBV9|TRBJ2-3|15|.|.
CASSTAQTSTDTQYF
TGTGCCAGCAGCACCGCCCAGACTAGCACAGATACGCAGTATTTT
>TRBV20-1|TRBJ2-1|15|.|TRBD1
CSASLGTGEENEQFF
TGCAGTGCCTCACTCGGGACAGGGGAAGAGAATGAGCAGTTCTTC
>TRBV7-2|TRBJ2-2|17|.|TRBD2
CASSLGKTLADTGELFF
TGTGCCAGCAGCTTAGGGAAGACCCTAGCGGACACCGGGGAGCTGTTTTTT
>TRBV5-1|TRBJ2-2|14|few|.
CASTGWGNTGELFF
TGCGCCAGCACCGGGTGGGGTAACACCGGGGAGCTGTTTTTT